The 23 T cell receptor beta chains below were found in one sample sequenced in a study of T cell changes during pregnancy in multiple sclerosis. Libraries were prepared by immunoSEQ multiplex PCR; TCRdb keeps only in-frame clonotypes and omits some of them. In the table there are 25,000 to 30,000 clones, around 91% of which are singletons. This specimen was CD8+ T cells from peripheral blood mononuclear cells, taken after pregnancy. The receptors were gathered from a female donor with multiple sclerosis, enrolled in a pregnancy study.

This clone has only a few counts. This rearrangement joins TRBV25-1 to TRBJ1-1, with unresolved D. Between the trimmed V and J ends, which lost 4 bases and 2 bases, there was a span of 5 bases. From germline, CDR1 is MGHDK and CDR2 SYGVNS. CDR3 length: 12 amino acids. The CDR3 region is CASSVSNTEAFF. CDR3 sequence (DNA): TGTGCCAGCAGTGTCTCTAACACTGAAGCTTTCTTT. Full variable domain (rest looked up from reference TRBV25-1 and TRBJ1-1): EADIYQTPRYLVIGTGKKITLECSQTMGHDKMYWYQQDPGMELHLIHYSYGVNSTEKGDLSSESTVSRIRTEHFPLTLESARPSHTSQYLCASSVSNTEAFFGQGTRLTVV.

J is TRBJ1-2 and V is TRBV7-9; weak D call: TRBD1 (6 bases). This CDR3 region has 12 residues. V lost 9 bases to trimming and J lost 3 bases, with 11 bases between them. CDR1 SEHNR and CDR2 FQNEAQ come from the germline V gene (reference sequence). As DNA, the CDR3 is TGTGCCAGTTCACCAGGGGACTATGGCTACACCTTC. Protein sequence: CASSPGDYGYTF.

The chain is built from TRBV20-1 and TRBJ2-7; TRBD1 might be the D (6 bases). V was clipped by 3 bases and J by 3 bases, with 6 bases between them. Germline lookup yields CDR1 DFQATT and CDR2 SNEGSKA (reference sequence). This CDR3 region has 11 residues. The CDR3: CSARDSYEQYF. The CDR3 DNA reads as TGCAGTGCTAGGGACAGCTACGAGCAGTACTTC.

The chain joins TRBV7-9 to TRBJ1-4; possibly TRBD1 for D (5 bases). V shed 3 bases and J shed 4 bases, with 9 bases lying between them. This CDR3 is built from 14 residues. The germline V gene encodes CDR1 SEHNR and CDR2 FQNEAQ (reference sequence). The CDR3 loop is CASSFPTVNEKLFF. DNA for the CDR3: TGTGCCAGCAGCTTTCCGACAGTTAATGAAAAACTGTTTTTT.

The chain is built from TRBV7-9 and TRBJ2-4, with 7 bases aligning to TRBD2. Trimming removed 5 bases from V and 1 base from J; junction bases left unmatched: 11. Germline CDR1 is SEHNR and CDR2 is FQNEAQ (reference sequence). The CDR3 loop spans 17 amino acids. For the CDR3, the DNA is TGTGCCAGCAGCCTAAGGGATAGCGGGTACGCCAAAAACATTCAGTACTTC. Translation gives CASSLRDSGYAKNIQYF.

This clone was observed once. The chain uses TRBV18 and TRBJ2-5, with 7 bases lining up with TRBD2. Trimming at V came to 3 bases and at J to 2 bases, leaving 0 bases not matched to a gene. The CDR3 consists of 13 residues. Germline V gene sequence: CDR1 KGHSH, CDR2 LQKENI. CDR3 sequence reads: CASSPGGQETQYF. CDR3 nucleotide sequence: TGTGCCAGCTCACCCGGGGGGCAAGAGACCCAGTACTTC.

This chain joins TRBV5-5 and TRBJ2-7; 7 positions agree with TRBD1. The germline V gene has CDR1 SGHKS and CDR2 YYEKEE (reference sequence). This CDR3 contains 13 residues. Trimming took 4 bases from V and 4 from J; bases not matched to a gene: 5. The CDR3 sequence: CASSPDRLYEQYF. As DNA, the CDR3 is TGTGCCAGCAGCCCGGACAGGCTTTACGAGCAGTACTTC.

The chain uses TRBV5-4 and TRBJ2-3; no reliable D call. This CDR3 region has 16 residues. V shed 0 bases and J shed 0 bases, with 11 bases lying between them. Germline values: CDR1 SGHNT, CDR2 YYREEE (reference sequence). CDR3 loop: CASSLAPEWSTDTQYF. CDR3 sequence (DNA): TGTGCCAGCAGCTTGGCCCCGGAGTGGAGCACAGATACGCAGTATTTT. The full variable domain, with the rest looked up from reference TRBV5-4 and TRBJ2-3, is ETGVTQSPTHLIKTRGQQVTLRCSSQSGHNTVSWYQQALGQGPQFIFQYYREEENGRGNFPPRFSGLQFPNYSSELNVNALELDDSALYLCASSLAPEWSTDTQYFGPGTRLTVL.

The chain joins TRBV27 to TRBJ2-3, with 10 positions matching TRBD2. V was clipped by 1 base and J by 3 bases; unmatched bases: 4. Germline values: CDR1 MNHEY, CDR2 SMNVEV (reference sequence). The CDR3 is 16 amino acids. CDR3 bases: TGTGCCAGCAGTTTATATCCTAGCGGGAGTACAGATACGCAGTATTTT. Protein: CASSLYPSGSTDTQYF.

The chain carries TRBV7-2 and TRBJ2-7, with 11 bases matching TRBD2. In germline, CDR1 is SGHTA, CDR2 FQGNSA. The CDR3 covers 19 residues. Trimming removed 4 bases from V and 7 bases from J; junction bases left unmatched: 21. The CDR3, as DNA: TGTGCCAGCAGCTCAGGTCAACTAGCGGGAGAATCTCCCCCTTGGGAGCAGTACTTC. It is translated as CASSSGQLAGESPPWEQYF.

The chain has TRBV4-1 and TRBJ2-7; 7 bases line up with TRBD1. The V segment lost 0 bases and the J segment 1 base; nucleotides outside the gene matches: 6. The CDR3 loop spans 16 amino acids. In germline, CDR1 is MGHRA, CDR2 YSYEKL. CDR3 residues: CASSQERDSPSYEQYF. The CDR3 DNA is TGCGCCAGCAGCCAAGAGAGGGACAGCCCATCCTACGAGCAGTACTTC.

This chain uses TRBV6-1 with TRBJ1-5; the D is unclear. The CDR3 has 20 residues. Germline CDR1 reads MNHNS; CDR2 reads SASEGT. The V gene lost 1 base and the J gene lost 0 bases, with 22 bases spanning the gap. CDR3 bases: TGTGCCAGCAGTGAAGACATGGTCAGCCAGGAAATTTATAGCAATCAGCCCCAGCATTTT. Translated, it gives CASSEDMVSQEIYSNQPQHF.

This chain joins TRBV4-1 and TRBJ2-7; tentative D call: TRBD2 (5 bases). The CDR3 extends over 13 amino acids. V gave up 0 bases and J gave up 5 bases, with 8 bases separating them. From germline, CDR1 is MGHRA and CDR2 YSYEKL. CDR3 in DNA: TGCGCCAGCAGCCAAGATACCGGGGACGAGCAGTACTTC. This gives the protein CASSQDTGDEQYF.

The chain joins TRBV27 to TRBJ1-2; 8 bases fit TRBD1. The CDR3 consists of 13 residues. Germline values: CDR1 MNHEY, CDR2 SMNVEV (reference sequence). J was trimmed by 3 bases and V by 8 bases; bases with no gene match: 5. As DNA, the CDR3 is TGTGCCAGCCGCAGGGGGCAGGACTATGGCTACACCTTC. This translates into CASRRGQDYGYTF.

The gene calls are TRBV5-6 and TRBJ2-2; no definite D call. CDR3 length equals 17 residues. Trimming cost V 0 bases and J 4 bases, with 16 bases left between them. The germline V gene has CDR1 SGHDT and CDR2 YYEEEE. As DNA, the CDR3 is TGTGCCAGCAGCTTGGCGGCCGGGTTAGGAAGCACCGGGGAGCTGTTTTTT. Translated, it gives CASSLAAGLGSTGELFF.

This clone has just one count. The rearrangement joins TRBV7-9 to TRBJ2-7; 7 bases agree with TRBD1. This CDR3 spans 16 amino acids. The germline gives CDR1 SEHNR, CDR2 FQNEAQ (reference sequence). Trimming took 5 bases from V and 0 from J; bases not matched to a gene: 10. The CDR3 protein is CASSPRDSPNSYEQYF. The CDR3 region has the DNA TGTGCCAGCAGCCCCCGGGACAGCCCAAACTCCTACGAGCAGTACTTC.

This chain connects TRBV4-3 to TRBJ1-2; D unclear. CDR1 and CDR2 (germline): LGHNA, YSLEER. Trimming left V 3 bases short and J 3 bases short, with 14 bases between. The CDR3 spans 15 residues. CDR3 protein: CASSQRVSTDYGYTF. CDR3 DNA sequence: TGCGCCAGCAGCCAGCGAGTTTCTACGGACTATGGCTACACCTTC.

V gene TRBV19 combines with J gene TRBJ2-1; 11 nucleotides agree with TRBD2. Germline CDR1 is LNHDA and CDR2 is SQIVND (reference sequence). J gave up 3 bases and V 5 bases, and 3 bases lay outside the gene matches. CDR3 length equals 15 residues. CDR3 sequence: CASSVGLADYNEQFF. CDR3 bases: TGTGCCAGTAGTGTGGGACTAGCGGACTACAATGAGCAGTTCTTC.

The chain is built from TRBV18 and TRBJ2-7; D gene unclear. Trimming shortened V by 2 bases and J by 2 bases, and 22 bases separated the two germline ends. Germline V gene sequence: CDR1 KGHSH, CDR2 LQKENI. The CDR3 loop spans 18 amino acids. The CDR3 is CASSPVPLTETNTYEQYF. The CDR3 nucleotides are TGTGCCAGCTCACCAGTACCCCTCACAGAAACGAATACCTACGAGCAGTACTTC.

This chain links TRBV4-3 with TRBJ2-3; 11 bases align to TRBD2. There are 16 residues in the CDR3. V was clipped by 0 bases and J by 6 bases; unmatched bases: 5. Germline V CDR1 and CDR2: LGHNA, YSLEER. The CDR3: CASSQEIAGGPDTQYF. The CDR3 region has the DNA TGCGCCAGCAGCCAAGAAATAGCGGGAGGGCCGGATACGCAGTATTTT.

The rearrangement joins TRBV2 to TRBJ1-1; TRBD1 aligns across 7 bases. V dropped 6 bases and J dropped 6; count of bases not matched to a gene: 7. The CDR3 is 13 residues long. Germline V gene data show CDR1 as SNHLY and CDR2 as FYNNEI. The CDR3 is CASSVDRAAEAFF. As DNA, the CDR3 is TGTGCCAGCAGCGTTGACAGGGCTGCTGAAGCTTTCTTT.

This rearrangement joins TRBV27 to TRBJ1-5, with 7 nucleotides matching TRBD1. Germline V lookup: CDR1 MNHEY, CDR2 SMNVEV (reference sequence). The CDR3 has 15 residues. V lost 10 bases to trimming and J lost 0 bases; unmatched junction nucleotides: 9. The CDR3 bases are TGTGCCACCAGGGACAGTCTTTTTAGCAATCAGCCCCAGCATTTT. It is translated as CATRDSLFSNQPQHF.

V is TRBV15 and J is TRBJ2-5; D is unclear. The germline V and J ends were trimmed by 1 base and 1 base, with 7 bases remaining between them. Looked up from germline, CDR1 is LNHNV and CDR2 is YYDKDF (reference sequence). The CDR3 extends over 14 amino acids. The chain's CDR3 is CATSRVGGQETQYF. The CDR3 coding sequence is TGTGCCACCAGCAGAGTCGGTGGCCAAGAGACCCAGTACTTC.